The 4 T cell receptor beta chains below come from one sample, sequenced in a study of blood T cell repertoires in COVID-19. Clones were read by immunoSEQ multiplex PCR, and TCRdb kept only the in-frame ones, dropping some. The sample lists 250,000 to 350,000 clones, almost 90% occurring once. The sequencing input was peripheral blood. The receptors stem from a woman in her 30s with COVID-19, enrolled during active disease.

Of note for this clone: Distinct nucleotide sequences in the sample also encode this CDR3. The chain employs TRBV12-3 or TRBV12-4 and TRBJ1-5; D possibly corresponds to TRBD1 (5 bases). This CDR3 has 13 amino acids. V was pared by 3 bases and J by 7 bases, with 10 bases between. The CDR3 is CASSLTVGQPQHF. In DNA form, the CDR3 reads TGTGCCAGCAGTTTGACAGTGGGCCAGCCCCAGCATTTT.

This rearrangement joins TRBV3-1 (or the pseudogene TRBV3-2) to TRBJ1-1, with D uncertain. Germline values: CDR1 LGHDT, CDR2 YNNKEL (reference sequence). V was cut by 1 base and J by 0 bases, with 6 bases left in between. This CDR3 spans 14 amino acids. The DNA of the CDR3 is TGTGCCAGCAGCCAAGCGGTGCTGAACACTGAAGCTTTCTTT. Translated, it gives CASSQAVLNTEAFF.

The genes are TRBV4-2 and TRBJ1-2; weak D call: TRBD1 (6 bases). There are 15 residues in the CDR3. Germline V gives CDR1 LGHNA, CDR2 YNFKEQ. Trimming removed 3 bases from V and 8 bases from J, with 19 bases in between. CDR3 in amino acids: CASSHEGAGARGYTF. CDR3 in DNA: TGTGCCAGCAGCCATGAAGGGGCAGGGGCGCGGGGCTACACCTTC.

In its sample, this clone was seen a few times. The chain joins TRBV9 to TRBJ2-5, with 10 bases matching TRBD2. V shed 0 bases and J 4 bases; nucleotides not matched to a gene: 3. The CDR3 is 15 amino acids. Germline V lookup: CDR1 SGDLS, CDR2 YYNGEE. The CDR3 DNA sequence: TGTGCCAGCAGCGTAGATAGGACTAGCGGAGAGACCCAGTACTTC. Protein: CASSVDRTSGETQYF.